The clone carrying this T cell receptor (beta chain) was recorded a few times. Its antigen is not identified. These data belong to a study of blood T cells in healthy people across ages. V shed 4 bases, J shed 2 bases, and the junction held 4 bases outside the gene matches. Germline loops: CDR1 SGHNT, CDR2 YYREEE (reference sequence). This CDR3 is 14 amino acids long. Sample-barcoded 5' priming and a J-beta primer mix drove a second PCR of 7 to 11 cycles. A single record per CDR3 protein comes from TCRdb applying MiXCR to the 5' RACE reads. This table has fewer than 900,000 distinct CDR3 sequences, approximately 35% appearing once. Peripheral blood was drawn, approximately 9.5 milliliters per donor. Whole-study findings and limits: With unsorted PBMCs, a conclusive comparison of naive versus antigen-experienced cells was not possible.

Sequencing used blood. The receptor comes from a man aged 18 to 29 in good health. The chain joins TRBV5-4 to TRBJ2-5; 8 bases fit TRBD1. The CDR3 sequence: CASSLRGPQETQYF. The CDR3 DNA follows: TGTGCCAGCAGCCTCAGGGGGCCACAAGAGACCCAGTACTTC.